This T cell receptor beta chain was retrieved from a study of siplizumab effects on memory and regulatory T cells. Assay: immunoSEQ multiplex PCR; the TCRdb copy retains only in-frame clones and omits some. The sample has fewer than 110,000 clones, about 90% seen once. Germline CDR1 reads MNHNS; CDR2 reads SASEGT. The germline V and J ends were trimmed by 6 bases and 0 bases, with 7 bases remaining between them. CDR3 length: 13 residues. The sequence derives from a human donor in good health. V and J are TRBV6-1 and TRBJ2-3; D remains unclear. The sample consisted of non-Treg CD4+ T cells sorted from blood. The CDR3 bases are TGTGCCAGCAGGGCGGCTAGCACAGATACGCAGTATTTT. This codes for CASRAASTDTQYF.